The source of this T cell receptor (beta chain) is a study of blood T cell repertoires in COVID-19. Study-level information: Samples came from the United States, Italy and Spain, spanning acute and convalescent COVID-19. PBMCs, B-cell-depleted T cells, or T cells provided the cDNA or gDNA that made up the material.

Authors' data handling: Estimation of nucleated cell counts was performed using reference gene primer amplification. Libraries were prepared by immunoSEQ multiplex PCR; TCRdb keeps only in-frame clonotypes and omits some of them. V, J and clone size derive from that table, while D and trimming were established from the DNA sequence. The top ten clones hold roughly 4.6% of a sample with approximately 240,000 clones, roughly 82% of them seen once. The receptor was derived from a woman aged 80 or older with active or convalescent COVID-19. The specimen was peripheral blood.

This CDR3 is CASSLEFQETQYF. The DNA for the CDR3 is TGTGCCAGCTCACTTGAATTTCAGGAGACCCAGTACTTC. The chain is built from TRBV18 and TRBJ2-5, with no clear D. The CDR3 contains 13 residues. V lost 4 bases to trimming and J lost 5 bases, with 11 bases between them. From germline, CDR1 is KGHSH and CDR2 LQKENI.